These 15 T cell receptor beta chains originate from one sample sequenced in a study of T-cell reconstitution after alpha-beta-depleted transplantation in children. As it was prepared, the TCRbeta library received unique molecular identifiers. From the PCR reads, TCRdb called clonotypes with MiXCR, one entry per CDR3 protein. The sample lists about 230,000 distinct CDR3 sequences; under 9.5% were seen once. Sample: PBMCs from the stem cell graft donor, taken from the stem cell graft. These receptor sequences come from a human donor who donated a stem cell graft to a child with acute lymphoblastic leukemia.

This clonotype was counted ten times or more. This CDR3 reads CSARVLQGPRDTGELFF. CDR3 sequence (DNA): TGCAGTGCTAGAGTCCTACAGGGGCCTCGCGACACCGGGGAGCTGTTTTTT. The genes are TRBV20-1 and TRBJ2-2; 7 nucleotides agree with TRBD1. Germline V lookup: CDR1 DFQATT, CDR2 SNEGSKA (reference sequence). V trimming: 1 base; J trimming: 3 bases; junction bases outside the gene matches: 11. The CDR3 has 17 amino acids.

This clonotype has just a few counts. CDR3 sequence (DNA): TGTGCCAGCAGCGCGACAGGGGGTAGCAATCAGCCCCAGCATTTT. Translation: CASSATGGSNQPQHF. V gene TRBV3-1 combines with J gene TRBJ1-5, with TRBD1 identical over 9 bases. The junction had 2 bases not matched to a gene; V was cut back by 5 bases and J by 0 bases. In germline, CDR1 is LGHDT, CDR2 YNNKEL (reference sequence). The CDR3 spans 15 residues.

This clonotype appeared a few times. The DNA for the CDR3 is TGTGCCAGCAGTCCCAGACAGGGAATGGGGCCCGGGGAGCTGTTTTTT. This sequence encodes CASSPRQGMGPGELFF. This chain uses TRBV27 with TRBJ2-2; 7 nucleotides agree with TRBD1. CDR1 is MNHEY, CDR2 SMNVEV, per germline (reference sequence). This CDR3 region has 16 residues. Trimming removed 5 bases from V and 6 bases from J; junction bases left unmatched: 12.

The chain combines TRBV5-1 with TRBJ2-5; D ambiguous. The CDR3 totals 15 residues. V gave up 5 bases and J gave up 4 bases, with 18 bases separating them. Germline V gene lookup returns CDR1 SGHRS and CDR2 YFSETQ. CDR3 loop: CASSYVGSRRETQYF. The CDR3 nucleotides read TGCGCCAGCAGTTACGTCGGGTCGCGGAGAGAGACCCAGTACTTC.

This clonotype is medium-sized. This rearrangement joins TRBV10-2 to TRBJ1-1; D possibly corresponds to TRBD1 (5 bases). The CDR3 totals 14 residues. With 5 bases removed from V and 0 bases from J, the gap between germline ends came to 10 bases. In germline, CDR1 is WSHSY, CDR2 SAAADI. The CDR3 is CASSLTDMNTEAFF. The CDR3 nucleotides are TGCGCCAGCAGTTTGACAGACATGAACACTGAAGCTTTCTTT.

Comment on this clonotype: The CDR3 carries no conserved terminal phenylalanine or tryptophan, so it likely arises from a read error. The chain carries TRBV12-3 or TRBV12-4 and TRBJ1-1; D is unclear. V was cut by 0 bases and J by 1 base, with 6 bases left in between. The CDR3 covers 14 residues. CDR3 nucleotide sequence: TGTGCCAGCAGTTTAGCCCCGGGGAACACTGAAGCTTTCTCT. Its translation: CASSLAPGNTEAFS.

This clonotype was counted only a few times. This sequence joins TRBV5-4 and TRBJ1-1; maybe TRBD1 (6 bases). The CDR3 has 15 residues. Trimming left V 4 bases short and J 0 bases short, with 13 bases between. CDR1 is SGHNT and CDR2 is YYREEE in the germline V gene (reference sequence). In DNA form, the CDR3 reads TGTGCCAGCAGCCGATCCGGGACATTGAACACTGAAGCTTTCTTT. It yields the protein CASSRSGTLNTEAFF. Supplemented by reference TRBV5-4 and TRBJ1-1, the full variable domain reads ETGVTQSPTHLIKTRGQQVTLRCSSQSGHNTVSWYQQALGQGPQFIFQYYREEENGRGNFPPRFSGLQFPNYSSELNVNALELDDSALYLCASSRSGTLNTEAFFGQGTRLTVV.

This chain links TRBV6-4 with TRBJ2-2; 16 bases align to TRBD2. CDR3 length equals 19 residues. The ends lost 0 bases at V and 5 bases at J; junction bases unmatched: 6. Germline V gene sequence: CDR1 MRHNA, CDR2 SNTAGT. The chain's CDR3 is CASSDSGTSGGAETGELFF. In DNA, the CDR3 is TGTGCCAGCAGTGACTCCGGGACTAGCGGGGGGGCCGAAACCGGGGAGCTGTTTTTT.

This clonotype was picked up many times. The V call is TRBV18, the J call TRBJ1-1, with a weak D call TRBD1 (5 bases). Between the trimmed V and J ends, which lost 8 bases and 2 bases, there was a span of 12 bases. The length of the CDR3 is 13 residues. From germline, CDR1 is KGHSH and CDR2 LQKENI. The CDR3 here is CASDTGGNTEAFF. Here the CDR3 DNA reads TGTGCCAGCGACACTGGGGGAAACACTGAAGCTTTCTTT.

In this sample, this clonotype turned up many times. The chain employs TRBV5-1 and TRBJ1-2; D uncertain. The CDR3 has 12 residues. Trimming stripped 4 bases from V and 4 bases from J, with 8 bases between. Germline CDR1 SGHRS, CDR2 YFSETQ. This CDR3 is CASSERGYGYTF. The CDR3 region has the DNA TGCGCCAGCAGCGAAAGAGGCTATGGCTACACCTTC.

A few counts support this clonotype. J is TRBJ1-2 and V is TRBV5-1, with 9 bases lining up with TRBD1. After removal of 2 bases from V and 7 bases from J, the junction contained 6 bases not matched to a gene. The CDR3 is 14 amino acids. Germline-derived CDR1 and CDR2 are SGHRS and YFSETQ. CDR3 amino acids: CASSFGTGRGGYTF. The CDR3 nucleotides read TGCGCCAGCAGCTTTGGGACAGGGAGAGGTGGCTACACCTTC.

The CDR3 nucleotides read TGTGCCAGCAGCCTGAGCAGGGTGGCCTATGGCTACACCTTC. Protein: CASSLSRVAYGYTF. This chain links TRBV12-3 or TRBV12-4 with TRBJ1-2, with a possible D match to TRBD1 (5 bases). The CDR3 sequence is 14 residues long. The V end was cut by 6 bases, the J end by 4 bases, with 15 bases between.

This clonotype was picked up a small number of times. The CDR3 DNA reads TGTGCCACCACGACCGGGACCGTCTCCTACGAGCAGTACTTC. Its translation: CATTTGTVSYEQYF. The genes are TRBV11-2 and TRBJ2-7; perhaps D is TRBD1 or TRBD2 (5 bases each). Trimming shortened V by 10 bases and J by 0 bases, and 16 bases separated the two germline ends. This CDR3 is built from 14 residues. Germline CDR1 and CDR2: SGHAT and FQNNGV.

The table lists this clonotype with a few counts. DNA of the CDR3: TGTGCCAGCAGTTTACGGCAGTTGAATTCACCCCTCCACTTT. Its translation is CASSLRQLNSPLHF. The chain uses TRBV27 and TRBJ1-6; D uncertain. Trimming cost V 2 bases and J 7 bases, with 9 bases left between them. The CDR3 contains 14 residues. Germline lookup yields CDR1 MNHEY and CDR2 SMNVEV (reference sequence).

This clonotype was seen more than once but under ten times. J is TRBJ1-1 and V is TRBV5-1; D possibly corresponds to TRBD1 (5 bases). The CDR3 contains 16 residues. Trimming stripped 0 bases from V and 1 base from J, with 13 bases between. Germline CDR1 and CDR2: SGHRS and YFSETQ. The CDR3 protein is CASSLAEGLGNTEAFF. CDR3 nucleotides: TGCGCCAGCAGCTTGGCCGAGGGACTCGGGAACACTGAAGCTTTCTTT.